This is a list of T cell receptor beta chains from one sample in a study of blood T cell repertoires in COVID-19. Sequencing was performed with immunoSEQ multiplex PCR; in TCRdb, only in-frame clones are kept and a portion is missing. This table holds about 180,000 clones, roughly 84% found once. The sequenced sample was PBMCs or T cells enriched from blood (not recorded which). These receptors were obtained from a man in his 60s who had recovered from COVID-19. CDR3s include the opening cysteine and the closing phenylalanine or tryptophan. The D gene is left open where the match is weak. Clone size is stated in some rows and not others, as once, few, many or a class when expanded.

v_call,cdr3_length,clone_size,d_call,j_call,cdr3_aa,cdr3_nt
TRBV18,16,-,-,TRBJ2-5,CASSPLDGGVTETQYF,TGTGCCAGCTCACCACTTGACGGGGGTGTTACAGAGACCCAGTACTTC
TRBV7-9,13,few,-,TRBJ1-2,CASSLEQGYGYTF,TGTGCCAGCAGCTTAGAACAGGGCTATGGCTACACCTTC
TRBV9,14,few,-,TRBJ2-2,CASSAKQGTGELFF,TGTGCCAGCAGCGCAAAACAGGGCACCGGGGAGCTGTTTTTT
TRBV28,22,-,-,TRBJ1-6,CASSFSHYRDILPSSYNSPLHF,TGTGCCAGCAGTTTCTCACACTATCGGGACATCCTCCCGAGCTCCTATAATTCACCCCTCCACTTT
TRBV29-1,17,-,TRBD1,TRBJ2-2,CSVDPGQGTVGTGELFF,TGCAGCGTTGACCCCGGACAGGGGACCGTAGGCACCGGGGAGCTGTTTTTT
TRBV27,14,-,TRBD1,TRBJ1-5,CASSLDRGRIPQHF,TGTGCCAGCAGCCTTGACAGGGGGCGTATACCCCAGCATTTT
TRBV9,11,-,-,TRBJ2-7,CASSNIYEQYF,TGTGCCAGCAGCAATATTTACGAGCAGTACTTC
TRBV18,14,-,TRBD2,TRBJ2-1,CASSSSTSMGEQFF,TGTGCCAGCTCATCGTCGACTAGCATGGGTGAGCAGTTCTTC
TRBV28,15,-,-,TRBJ2-6,CASSLQFSGANVLTF,TGTGCCAGCAGTCTACAGTTCTCTGGGGCCAACGTCCTGACTTTC
TRBV6-4,20,-,TRBD2,TRBJ2-7,CASSDSRRLAGTNSTWEQYF,TGTGCCAGCAGTGACTCCCGCCGACTAGCGGGAACCAACTCTACGTGGGAGCAGTACTTC
TRBV15,15,-,-,TRBJ1-3,CATSREGGTGNTIYF,TGTGCCACCAGCAGAGAGGGGGGGACTGGAAACACCATATATTTT
TRBV3-1/TRBV3-2,15,once,TRBD1,TRBJ2-5,CASSPQQGAVETQYF,TGTGCCAGCAGCCCGCAACAGGGGGCGGTTGAGACCCAGTACTTC
TRBV6-5,14,-,-,TRBJ1-1,CASSYGVMNTEAFF,TGTGCCAGCAGTTACGGAGTTATGAACACTGAAGCTTTCTTT
TRBV2,15,-,-,TRBJ2-2,CASSAGGRAGGELFF,TGTGCCAGCAGTGCGGGGGGCCGGGCTGGCGGGGAGCTGTTTTTT
TRBV19,15,-,TRBD1,TRBJ1-2,CASSRQTGWGSGYTF,TGTGCCAGTAGTAGGCAGACAGGGTGGGGAAGTGGCTACACCTTC
TRBV7-6,20,once,TRBD2,TRBJ2-3,CASTLFEPGLAGGGTDTQYF,TGTGCCAGCACCTTATTCGAACCGGGACTAGCGGGAGGCGGGACAGATACGCAGTATTTT
TRBV6-1,15,once,-,TRBJ1-4,CASSEPGSSNEKLFF,TGTGCCAGCAGTGAACCGGGGTCCTCTAATGAAAAACTGTTTTTT
TRBV4-1,14,-,TRBD1,TRBJ1-6,CASSGTAPNSPLHF,TGCGCCAGCAGCGGGACAGCGCCGAATTCACCCCTCCACTTT
TRBV7-9,16,once,TRBD2,TRBJ2-5,CASRPGLAGGSETQYF,TGTGCCAGCAGACCGGGACTAGCGGGAGGGAGTGAGACCCAGTACTTC
TRBV7-2,18,-,TRBD1,TRBJ2-7,CASSHIPGGDRDFYEQYF,TGTGCCAGCAGTCATATTCCTGGTGGGGACAGGGACTTCTACGAGCAGTACTTC
TRBV5-1,15,-,-,TRBJ1-4,CASSPMSGEYEKLFF,TGCGCCAGCAGCCCTATGTCAGGGGAGTATGAAAAACTGTTTTTT
TRBV28,13,-,-,TRBJ2-7,CASKAGSSYEQYF,TGTGCCAGCAAGGCAGGAAGCTCCTACGAGCAGTACTTC
TRBV30,15,-,-,TRBJ1-5,CAWSMHGGSNQPQHF,TGTGCCTGGAGTATGCACGGAGGCAGCAATCAGCCCCAGCATTTT
TRBV5-8,15,-,-,TRBJ2-4,CASSLQGLAKNIQYF,TGTGCCAGCAGCTTGCAGGGGCTAGCCAAAAACATTCAGTACTTC
TRBV5-5,16,-,TRBD1,TRBJ1-3,CASSFLGGSSGNTIYF,TGTGCCAGCAGCTTCCTAGGGGGCTCCTCTGGAAACACCATATATTTT
TRBV21-1,14,-,-,TRBJ2-7,CATGPGGRSYEQYF,TGTGCCACCGGGCCCGGGGGGCGGTCCTACGAGCAGTACTTC
TRBV7-9,15,-,TRBD1,TRBJ1-2,CASSFTTGDNYGYTF,TGTGCCAGCAGCTTCACAACAGGGGACAACTATGGCTACACCTTC
TRBV10-2,15,-,-,TRBJ1-3,CASSESANSGNTIYF,TGCGCCAGCAGTGAGTCGGCCAACTCTGGAAACACCATATATTTT
TRBV6-6,14,-,-,TRBJ1-6,CASSYSIWASPLHF,TGTGCCAGCAGTTACTCGATCTGGGCTTCACCCCTCCACTTT
TRBV18,14,-,-,TRBJ1-1,CASSNQDIIAEAFF,TGTGCCAGCTCAAACCAGGACATTATAGCTGAAGCTTTCTTT
TRBV5-8,15,-,TRBD1,TRBJ2-7,CASSRGTGGRNEQYF,TGTGCCAGCAGCCGCGGGACAGGGGGTAGGAACGAGCAGTACTTC
TRBV27,14,-,TRBD1,TRBJ2-7,CASRGTGWTYEQYF,TGTGCCAGCAGGGGGACAGGTTGGACCTACGAGCAGTACTTC
TRBV11-3,15,few,TRBD2,TRBJ2-2,CASSSGTDNTGELFF,TGTGCCAGCAGCAGCGGGACGGACAACACCGGGGAGCTGTTTTTT
TRBV7-3,13,once,-,TRBJ2-2,CASTGTTTGELFF,TGTGCCAGCACCGGGACAACAACCGGGGAGCTGTTTTTT
TRBV30,11,-,-,TRBJ1-3,CAWRSKETSYF,TGTGCCTGGAGAAGTAAGGAGACCTCTTATTTT
TRBV18,14,-,TRBD1,TRBJ1-1,CASSPDRGTLEAFF,TGTGCCAGCTCACCGGACAGGGGAACTCTTGAAGCTTTCTTT
TRBV19,15,-,TRBD1,TRBJ1-1,CASSATGQGGTEAFF,TGTGCCAGTAGTGCCACAGGACAGGGGGGTACTGAAGCTTTCTTT
TRBV19,16,-,TRBD2,TRBJ2-3,CASKYKLAGGRDTQYF,TGTGCCAGTAAATACAAACTAGCGGGAGGGCGGGATACGCAGTATTTT
TRBV18,16,-,-,TRBJ1-3,CASSPNRQSSGNTIYF,TGTGCCAGCTCACCCAACAGACAGAGCTCTGGAAACACCATATATTTT
TRBV27,13,-,TRBD2,TRBJ2-1,CASSPPLAGEQFF,TGTGCCAGCAGTCCCCCCCTAGCGGGGGAGCAGTTCTTC
TRBV7-2,15,-,-,TRBJ2-4,CASSLVPGTKNIQYF,TGTGCCAGCAGCTTAGTGCCGGGGACCAAAAACATTCAGTACTTC
TRBV11-2,15,-,TRBD1,TRBJ1-4,CASSRPDRRNEKLFF,TGTGCCAGCAGCAGACCGGACAGGAGGAATGAAAAACTGTTTTTT